This T cell receptor (beta chain) comes out of a study of T-cell memory formation after mild COVID-19. Study context: In these data, TCR clusters were largely donor specific.

TCRdb fed the 5' RACE reads into MiXCR, producing one record per CDR3 protein. The sample carries hundreds of thousands of distinct CDR3 sequences, 7% to 10% recorded once. The sample holds a few counts of this clonotype. The clonotype originates from a young man who had mild COVID-19 (a few samples of this study predate the infection). Cell type and time point are not known. Material: PBMCs or a T cell subset sorted from them (not recorded which).

The CDR3 is CASRQLAGGFRNEQFF. The DNA of the CDR3 is TGTGCCAGCAGACAGCTAGCGGGAGGTTTTCGCAATGAGCAGTTCTTC. The chain carries TRBV11-2 and TRBJ2-1, with 11 nucleotides matching TRBD2. This CDR3 is built from 16 residues. The V gene end was trimmed by 6 bases and the J gene end by 6 bases; junction bases not matched to a gene: 10. Per the germline V gene, CDR1 is SGHAT and CDR2 is FQNNGV.